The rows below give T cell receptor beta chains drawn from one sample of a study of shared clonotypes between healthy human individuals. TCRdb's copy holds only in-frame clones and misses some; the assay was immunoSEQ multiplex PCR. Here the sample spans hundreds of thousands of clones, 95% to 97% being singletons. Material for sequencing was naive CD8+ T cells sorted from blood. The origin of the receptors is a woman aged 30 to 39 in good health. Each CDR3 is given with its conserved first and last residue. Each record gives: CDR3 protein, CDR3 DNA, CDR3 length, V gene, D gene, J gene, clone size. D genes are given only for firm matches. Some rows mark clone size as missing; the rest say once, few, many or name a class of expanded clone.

CASSAGKAGANVLTF | TGTGCCAGCAGTGCCGGGAAAGCCGGGGCCAACGTCCTGACTTTC | 15 | TRBV27 | NA | TRBJ2-6 | NA
CASSLGLAGPGYEQYF | TGTGCCAGCAGCCTGGGACTAGCGGGCCCCGGGTACGAGCAGTACTTC | 16 | TRBV5-5 | TRBD2 | TRBJ2-7 | NA
CASSIAGTEYEQYF | TGTGCCAGCAGCATAGCCGGGACAGAATACGAGCAGTACTTC | 14 | TRBV5-6 | TRBD1 | TRBJ2-7 | NA
CATSSKGQGWDEQYF | TGTGCCACCAGCAGTAAGGGACAGGGTTGGGACGAGCAGTACTTC | 15 | TRBV15 | TRBD1 | TRBJ2-7 | NA
CASSLGQGMNTEAFF | TGCGCCAGCAGCTTGGGTCAGGGAATGAACACTGAAGCTTTCTTT | 15 | TRBV5-1 | NA | TRBJ1-1 | NA
CASSLPQDEQFF | TGTGCCAGCAGTCTACCACAGGATGAGCAGTTCTTC | 12 | TRBV28 | NA | TRBJ2-1 | NA
CASSITGGEQYF | TGTGCCAGCAGCATAACAGGGGGCGAGCAGTACTTC | 12 | TRBV5-6 | TRBD1 | TRBJ2-7 | NA
CASSPPGESSYEQYF | TGTGCCAGCAGTCCTCCGGGGGAGAGCTCCTACGAGCAGTACTTC | 15 | TRBV28 | NA | TRBJ2-7 | NA
CASSPGTGEAFF | TGTGCCAGCAGCCCAGGAACCGGCGAAGCTTTCTTT | 12 | TRBV7-9 | NA | TRBJ1-1 | NA
CASSFNSYEQYF | TGTGCCAGCAGTTTCAACAGCTACGAGCAGTACTTC | 12 | TRBV27 | NA | TRBJ2-7 | NA
CARQKSSYEQYF | TGTGCCAGACAGAAAAGCTCCTACGAGCAGTACTTC | 12 | TRBV19 | NA | TRBJ2-7 | NA
CASSIWARETQYF | TGTGCCAGTAGTATTTGGGCCCGGGAGACCCAGTACTTC | 13 | TRBV19 | NA | TRBJ2-5 | NA
CASSKGGGQPQHF | TGTGCCAGCAGTAAAGGCGGGGGTCAGCCCCAGCATTTT | 13 | TRBV6-5 | NA | TRBJ1-5 | NA
CASSPPLRLAEYNEQFF | TGTGCCAGTAGTCCACCTCTCCGACTAGCGGAGTACAATGAGCAGTTCTTC | 17 | TRBV19 | TRBD2 | TRBJ2-1 | NA
CASSWATSGRGELFF | TGTGCCAGCAGCTGGGCCACTAGCGGGAGAGGGGAGCTGTTTTTT | 15 | TRBV7-7 | TRBD2 | TRBJ2-2 | NA
CASSSPQGQETQYF | TGTGCCAGCAGCTCCCCACAGGGACAAGAGACCCAGTACTTC | 14 | TRBV7-9 | NA | TRBJ2-5 | NA
CASSQDSGTQETQYF | TGTGCCAGCAGCCAAGATTCCGGGACGCAAGAGACCCAGTACTTC | 15 | TRBV14 | NA | TRBJ2-5 | once
CASSQDLGTNLGANVLTF | TGTGCCAGCAGCCAAGATCTAGGGACAAACTTGGGGGCCAACGTCCTGACTTTC | 18 | TRBV4-2 | NA | TRBJ2-6 | NA
CASSTDFANEQFF | TGTGCCAGCAGTACCGATTTCGCCAATGAGCAGTTCTTC | 13 | TRBV27 | NA | TRBJ2-1 | NA
CASSLRGEGFGNTIYF | TGTGCCAGCAGCTTGAGGGGAGAAGGTTTTGGAAACACCATATATTTT | 16 | TRBV13 | NA | TRBJ1-3 | once